The clone carrying this T cell receptor (beta chain) was seen only once. Its antigen is not known. CD8+ and CD4+ blood T cells underwent TCR beta sequencing. The source of the sample is a study of CD8 T cells in Susac syndrome. As for the study in general: Within the sequenced Susac syndrome patient group, about six exhibited active disease and eight were in remission. Study-level findings and limits: In total CD8+ repertoires, about 15 Susac-specific public clones were detected, and CD8+ TEMRA repertoires contained five.

Trimming took off 0 bases at V and 1 base at J, with 7 bases between the two ends. The CDR3 contains 14 residues. Germline V gene data show CDR1 as SGHDN and CDR2 as FVKESK. Reverse transcription of about 0.45 to 1 ug RNA was carried out with random hexamers. The amplification used immunoSEQ multiplex PCR on TCR beta CDR3; it spanned 54 Vbeta and 13 Jbeta. Via MiXCR, TCRdb re-called the immunoSEQ multiplex PCR reads, giving one row per CDR3 protein. The top ten hold around 0.2% of the sample, which has some 130,000 distinct CDR3 sequences, 85% to 95% seen once. The V call is TRBV14, the J call TRBJ2-7; D might be TRBD1 (5 bases). The clonotype comes from a human donor with Susac syndrome. The material sequenced was CD8+ T cells from PBMCs. CDR3 DNA sequence: TGTGCCAGCAGCCAAGAAGCAGGGTCCTACGAGCAGTACTTC. It translates to CASSQEAGSYEQYF.